Listed here are 21 T cell receptor beta chains from one sample, sequenced in a study of T cells in Graves' hyperthyroidism and ophthalmopathy. Amplification yielded TCR beta CDR3 regions, with RNA transcripts as the source. A first-round RT-PCR of the TCR CDR3 used the HTBI primer set. TCRdb reprocessed the multiplex PCR reads via MiXCR and lists one record per CDR3 protein. This table has more than 350,000 distinct CDR3 sequences, around 15% appearing once. The sequenced sample was blood. The receptor source for this set is a woman aged 25 to 39 with Graves' ophthalmopathy.

This clonotype has just a few counts. V usage is TRBV7-3 and J usage is TRBJ2-6, with unresolved D. This CDR3 region has 16 residues. The V and J ends lost 2 bases and 0 bases respectively, with 8 bases between them. Per germline, CDR1 SGHTA and CDR2 FQGTGA. CDR3 nucleotides: TGTGCCAGCAGCTTAGCCCCAGCCTCTGGGGCCAACGTCCTGACTTTC. Translation gives CASSLAPASGANVLTF.

V usage is TRBV19 and J usage is TRBJ1-6; D possibly corresponds to TRBD1 (5 bases). Germline V CDR1 and CDR2: LNHDA, SQIVND (reference sequence). Trimming cost V 7 bases and J 4 bases, with 11 bases left between them. This CDR3 has 14 residues. The CDR3 loop reads CASNRGGYNSPLHF. In DNA form, the CDR3 reads TGTGCCAGTAATCGGGGGGGATATAATTCACCCCTCCACTTT.

This clonotype was seen ten or more times. V gene TRBV6-2 or TRBV6-3 combines with J gene TRBJ2-1; D ambiguous. The V end lost 7 bases, the J end lost 6 bases, and 13 bases lay between the germline ends. CDR3 length equals 13 residues. From germline, CDR1 is MNHEY and CDR2 SVGEGT. This CDR3 reads CASKESAFNEQFF. The CDR3 coding sequence is TGTGCCAGCAAAGAGTCAGCCTTCAATGAGCAGTTCTTC.

This clonotype is a singleton in its sample. V usage is TRBV28 and J usage is TRBJ2-7; a weak D match, TRBD2 (5 bases). The CDR3 is 12 amino acids. V was shortened by 7 bases and J by 0 bases, with 7 bases between the two germline ends. Germline-derived CDR1 and CDR2 are MDHEN and SYDVKM. The CDR3 loop reads CASNGDSYEQYF. In DNA form, the CDR3 reads TGTGCCAGCAACGGGGACTCCTACGAGCAGTACTTC.

This clonotype was counted only a few times. The chain joins TRBV5-6 to TRBJ2-3; TRBD1 is a possible D gene (6 bases). Germline V gene lookup returns CDR1 SGHDT and CDR2 YYEEEE. V shed 4 bases and J shed 4 bases, with 22 bases lying between them. The CDR3 spans 17 residues. The CDR3 sequence is CASSPTQGPLVADTQYF. CDR3 in DNA: TGTGCCAGCAGCCCAACACAGGGCCCGCTAGTTGCAGATACGCAGTATTTT.

This clonotype was detected many times. This sequence joins TRBV7-2 and TRBJ2-2, with 7 bases lining up with TRBD2. From germline, CDR1 is SGHTA and CDR2 FQGNSA. This CDR3 has 14 residues. With 3 bases clipped from V and 4 bases from J, the junction kept 2 bases outside the gene matches. CDR3 in DNA: TGTGCCAGCAGCTTCTGGGGGGGCACCGGGGAGCTGTTTTTT. Translated: CASSFWGGTGELFF.

Concerning this clonotype: This may be a read error, as it is one base from a much larger clone. The rearrangement uses TRBV7-9 and TRBJ2-5; the D gene is possibly TRBD1 (6 bases). CDR1 is SEHNR, CDR2 FQNEAQ, per germline (reference sequence). The CDR3 is 20 residues long. CDR3 coding DNA: TGTGCCAACAGCTTTATAATTGGGCACCGACCGGGACAAAAGGGAGAGACCCAGTACTTC. Translated: CANSFIIGHRPGQKGETQYF.

This clonotype was detected once. V usage is TRBV6-2 or TRBV6-3 and J usage is TRBJ2-3; D is ambiguous. This CDR3 is 14 amino acids long. Germline lookup yields CDR1 MNHEY and CDR2 SVGEGT. V was shortened by 0 bases and J by 1 base, with 5 bases between the two germline ends. CDR3 DNA: TGTGCCAGCAGTTACTCTCAGGGCACAGATACGCAGTATTTT. The encoded protein is CASSYSQGTDTQYF.

The chain joins TRBV27 to TRBJ1-5; 9 bases line up with TRBD1. Trimming took 8 bases from V and 3 from J; bases not matched to a gene: 14. This CDR3 has 17 amino acids. Germline CDR1 is MNHEY and CDR2 is SMNVEV (reference sequence). CDR3 region: CASADRKGQGFNQPQHF. CDR3 DNA: TGTGCCAGCGCTGACCGTAAAGGACAGGGGTTCAATCAGCCCCAGCATTTT.

This clonotype was observed at least ten times. This chain connects TRBV9 to TRBJ2-7, with TRBD2 identical over 13 bases. This CDR3 is built from 18 residues. Germline lookup yields CDR1 SGDLS and CDR2 YYNGEE. V lost 0 bases and J lost 5; bases outside the gene matches: 11. DNA of the CDR3: TGTGCCAGCAGCGTAGCAGTCTCGGGGACTAGCGGGGACCACGAGCAGTACTTC. Protein product: CASSVAVSGTSGDHEQYF.

This clonotype was counted between two and nine times. The chain combines TRBV4-2 with TRBJ2-1; 10 nucleotides line up with TRBD1. V lost 1 base and J lost 7; bases outside the gene matches: 4. The CDR3 runs to 15 residues. Germline values: CDR1 LGHNA, CDR2 YNFKEQ. The CDR3: CASSQVTGQGNEQFF. Written as DNA, the CDR3 is TGTGCCAGCAGCCAAGTCACGGGACAGGGGAATGAGCAGTTCTTC.

CDR3 bases: TGTGCCAGCAGCTTATCTCTCGAGCAGTACTTC. The encoded protein is CASSLSLEQYF. The chain uses TRBV11-2 and TRBJ2-7; D is ambiguous. Germline V gene lookup returns CDR1 SGHAT and CDR2 FQNNGV. This CDR3 comprises 11 residues. Trimming removed 2 bases at V and 6 bases at J, with 5 bases between.

This clonotype was found a few times. As DNA, the CDR3 is TGTGCCAGCAGCCATCAGGGGGCCGGGGAGCTGTTTTTT. It encodes CASSHQGAGELFF. The chain uses TRBV9 and TRBJ2-2; 7 nucleotides match TRBD1. In germline, CDR1 is SGDLS, CDR2 YYNGEE. The CDR3 totals 13 residues. The V gene end was trimmed by 4 bases and the J gene end by 6 bases; junction bases not matched to a gene: 3.

This clonotype was picked up many times. The chain recombines TRBV28 with TRBJ1-2; maybe TRBD1 (5 bases). V gave up 6 bases and J gave up 8 bases, with 19 bases separating them. From germline, CDR1 is MDHEN and CDR2 SYDVKM. This CDR3 is 14 amino acids long. The CDR3 region has the DNA TGTGCCAGCAGACCCACGGGGGGGGTCCGGGGCTACACCTTC. Its protein is CASRPTGGVRGYTF.

The chain couples TRBV6-1 to TRBJ1-6, with D uncertain. The V and J ends lost 9 bases and 4 bases respectively, with 19 bases between them. Germline CDR1 is MNHNS and CDR2 is SASEGT. The CDR3 is 16 residues long. The CDR3: CARLCRTQTYNSPLHF. The CDR3 DNA is TGTGCCAGGTTGTGCAGGACCCAAACTTATAATTCACCCCTCCACTTT.

This clonotype was seen many times. The gene calls are TRBV20-1 and TRBJ2-5, with TRBD2 identical over 12 bases. Germline CDR1 DFQATT, CDR2 SNEGSKA (reference sequence). This CDR3 contains 14 residues. The V and J ends lost 0 bases and 9 bases, in that order; junction bases with no gene match: 5. The CDR3 is CSARDRTSGGPQYF. CDR3 coding DNA: TGCAGTGCTAGAGATCGCACTAGCGGGGGGCCCCAGTACTTC.

In its sample, this clonotype was seen many times. The V and J genes are TRBV11-2 and TRBJ2-1; 8 bases line up with TRBD2. CDR3 size: 15 residues. CDR1 and CDR2 (germline): SGHAT, FQNNGV. Trimming cost V 5 bases and J 4 bases; bases outside gene matches: 7. The CDR3 loop reads CASSPPSGGYNEQFF. The DNA for the CDR3 is TGTGCCAGCAGCCCACCCAGCGGGGGTTACAATGAGCAGTTCTTC.

In regard to this clonotype: At one end, the junction sequence differs from germline, possibly due to a read error. V is TRBV2 and J is TRBJ1-2; D remains ambiguous. Germline values: CDR1 SNHLY, CDR2 FYNNEI. CDR3 length equals 9 residues. The CDR3: CASPPGSAF. The CDR3 coding sequence is TGTGCCAGCCCTCCGGGGAGCGCCTTC.

This clonotype was counted many times. The rearrangement joins TRBV11-2 to TRBJ2-7; TRBD2 agrees at 9 bases. V gave up 5 bases and J gave up 7 bases; unmatched junction bases: 15. Germline lookup yields CDR1 SGHAT and CDR2 FQNNGV. The CDR3 has 16 residues. The CDR3 DNA sequence: TGTGCCAGCAGCCAGACTAGCGGAGTCCTCTCGGGAGAGCAGTACTTC. Protein sequence: CASSQTSGVLSGEQYF.

This clonotype has more than one count but fewer than ten. V gene TRBV7-9 combines with J gene TRBJ2-2; 7 nucleotides align to TRBD1. J was trimmed by 6 bases and V by 2 bases; bases with no gene match: 12. This CDR3 region has 17 residues. Germline-derived CDR1 and CDR2 are SEHNR and FQNEAQ (reference sequence). As DNA, the CDR3 is TGTGCCAGCAGCTTATTAGGCGACAGGGTCTTATCCGGGGAGCTGTTTTTT. Residues: CASSLLGDRVLSGELFF.

The V call is TRBV3-1, the J call TRBJ1-1, with D possibly being TRBD1 (6 bases). CDR1 and CDR2 (germline): LGHDT, YNNKEL (reference sequence). CDR3 length: 12 residues. Trimming pared 3 bases from V and 8 bases from J, leaving 10 bases between. The CDR3 here is CASSQRDREAFF. The CDR3 DNA sequence: TGTGCCAGCAGCCAGAGAGACAGGGAAGCTTTCTTT.